Listed below are T cell receptor beta chains from one sample, sequenced in a study of beta chain features in type 1 diabetes. Sequencing used immunoSEQ multiplex PCR; TCRdb keeps in-frame clones, though not all of them. The table shows 350,000 to 450,000 clones, with 14% occurring only once. The source material was naive CD4+ T cells from blood. These receptors all stem from a young man in good health. Both conserved end residues are part of each CDR3. A D gene is named only where the DNA matches it firmly. Part of the rows lack a size; the others show once, few, many or a class for expanded clones.

TRBV23-1,TRBJ1-2,many,NA,15,TGCGCCAGCAGTCAATCGCTCACTGGGGAATATGGCTACACCTTC,CASSQSLTGEYGYTF
TRBV2,TRBJ2-2,few,NA,14,TGTGCCAGCAGATACCAGACAAACACCGGGGAGCTGTTTTTT,CASRYQTNTGELFF
TRBV29-1,TRBJ1-1,few,NA,14,TGCAGCGGCCGGTCCTGGGACTTGAACACTGAAGCTTTCTTT,CSGRSWDLNTEAFF
TRBV7-2,TRBJ2-1,few,NA,15,TGTGCCAGCAGCCAGGCGGGGAAGGAAAACAATGAGCAGTTCTTC,CASSQAGKENNEQFF
TRBV7-2,TRBJ2-2,NA,NA,15,TGTGCCAGCAGCTCGGACGGAAAGAACACCGGGGAGCTGTTTTTT,CASSSDGKNTGELFF
TRBV4-3,TRBJ2-5,NA,NA,15,TGCGCCAGCAGCCAAGCCCGGGACTCTTGGGAGACCCAGTACTTC,CASSQARDSWETQYF
TRBV7-2,TRBJ1-2,NA,TRBD1,14,TGTGCCAGCAGCTTAGGTGAGACAGGGAATGGCTACACCTTC,CASSLGETGNGYTF
TRBV9,TRBJ2-6,NA,NA,18,TGTGCCAGCAGCGCCTACAGGTATCAAACGGTAGGGGCCAACGTCCTGACTTTC,CASSAYRYQTVGANVLTF
TRBV30,TRBJ1-2,NA,NA,16,TGTGCCTGGAGCCGACAGGCGAAAGGATGGGATCGTGGCTACACCTTC,CAWSRQAKGWDRGYTF
TRBV7-3,TRBJ2-1,NA,TRBD1,14,TGTGCCAGCAGCTTAGGGACAGGGAACAATGAGCAGTTCTTC,CASSLGTGNNEQFF
TRBV23-1,TRBJ1-2,few,TRBD1,13,TGCGCCAGCAACTCGGGACAGGGAAATGGCTACACCTTC,CASNSGQGNGYTF
TRBV6-5,TRBJ2-5,NA,NA,15,TGTGCCAGCAGTTATCTGGACAGAACACAAGAGACCCAGTACTTC,CASSYLDRTQETQYF
TRBV6-5,TRBJ1-1,NA,TRBD1,14,TGTGCCAGCAGTCGGGACAGACTGAACACTGAAGCTTTCTTT,CASSRDRLNTEAFF
TRBV7-2,TRBJ2-2,NA,NA,12,TGTGCCAGCAGCTTTACAACCCTCGAGCTGTTTTTT,CASSFTTLELFF
TRBV4-1,TRBJ1-2,NA,TRBD1,17,TGCGCCAGCAGCCAAGGATGGCAGACAGGGCCTAACTATGGCTACACCTTC,CASSQGWQTGPNYGYTF
TRBV7-2,TRBJ2-3,few,NA,15,TGTGCCAGCAGCTTTGGGGTTAGTGGCACAGATACGCAGTATTTT,CASSFGVSGTDTQYF
TRBV7-9,TRBJ2-7,NA,NA,13,TGTGCCAGCAGCTTAAATTCCCCAACCGAGCAGTACTTC,CASSLNSPTEQYF
TRBV4-1,TRBJ2-7,NA,NA,12,TGCGCCAGCAGCCAAGGAGGGAGAGAGCAGTACTTC,CASSQGGREQYF
TRBV7-8,TRBJ1-4,NA,NA,16,TGTGCCAGCAGTTTTCCCCGGGCGCGGAGTGCAGAAAAACTGTTTTTT,CASSFPRARSAEKLFF
TRBV7-2,TRBJ2-3,NA,TRBD2,16,TGTGCCAGCAGCCTAGAAGCGGGAAGGAGGACAGATACGCAGTATTTT,CASSLEAGRRTDTQYF
TRBV6-5,TRBJ1-1,NA,NA,14,TGTGCCAGCAGTTACGGACAGCCCGTTGCTGAAGCTTTCTTT,CASSYGQPVAEAFF
TRBV25-1,TRBJ1-3,NA,NA,14,TGTGCCAGCAGTCCCACAGGGCTAGGAAACACCATATATTTT,CASSPTGLGNTIYF
TRBV19,TRBJ2-2,NA,NA,14,TGTGCCAGTAGTTTTGTTGACCGAACCGGGGAGCTGTTTTTT,CASSFVDRTGELFF
TRBV19,TRBJ2-6,NA,TRBD1,17,TGTGCCAGTAGTATCCGGGACAGCCCCGGTGGGGCCAACGTCCTGACTTTC,CASSIRDSPGGANVLTF
TRBV18,TRBJ1-4,many,NA,13,TGTGCCAGCTCACCCTCCCGTAATGAAAAACTGTTTTTT,CASSPSRNEKLFF
TRBV5-1,TRBJ1-2,NA,NA,16,TGCGCCAGCAGCGTAAAGCAACGACAGGACAACTATGGCTACACCTTC,CASSVKQRQDNYGYTF
TRBV20-1,TRBJ2-3,NA,NA,11,TGCAGTGCTAGACTCACAGATACGCAGTATTTT,CSARLTDTQYF
TRBV2,TRBJ1-2,NA,NA,11,TGTGCCAGCATTGGGGCCCTCGGTTACACCTTC,CASIGALGYTF
TRBV7-9,TRBJ2-3,NA,NA,12,TGTGCCAGCAGCGGCTCCGCAGATACGCAGTATTTT,CASSGSADTQYF
TRBV7-7,TRBJ2-1,NA,NA,13,TGTGCTAGCAGCTTAGATTTACACAATGAGCAGTTCTTC,CASSLDLHNEQFF
TRBV4-3,TRBJ2-7,NA,TRBD2,14,TGCGCCAGCAGCCAAGAAGGGAGGGCCGATGAGCAGTACTTC,CASSQEGRADEQYF
TRBV6-6,TRBJ2-1,NA,NA,16,TGTGCCAGCACCTATACCCCCGAAGGGGGGTACAATGAGCAGTTCTTC,CASTYTPEGGYNEQFF
TRBV29-1,TRBJ2-1,NA,NA,13,TGCAGCGTTGCGGTATCCGACGTTTCGAAGCAGTTCTTC,CSVAVSDVSKQFF
TRBV9,TRBJ2-3,few,NA,15,TGTGCCAGCAGCGTAGTCGATCGGGGAACGAATACGCAGTATTTT,CASSVVDRGTNTQYF
TRBV19,TRBJ2-5,NA,NA,15,TGTGCCAGTAGTATAGCCGGGAGTAGGCGGAAGACCCAGTACTTC,CASSIAGSRRKTQYF